This is a list of T cell receptor beta chains from one sample in a study of molecular identifiers for immune sequencing clone quantification. Each CDR3 protein gets one entry after TCRdb re-called the PCR reads with MiXCR. The sample includes 85,000 to 100,000 distinct CDR3 sequences, 20% to 30% of them seen just once. The sample consisted of naive CD8+ T cells from blood, with Jurkat cell RNA spiked in. Every receptor here comes from a human donor in good health. Some libraries in this study had Jurkat cell RNA spiked in. Each CDR3 is given with its conserved first and last residue. Fields, in order: J gene, V gene, D gene, clone size, CDR3 DNA, CDR3 protein. D genes are given only for firm matches. Not all rows give a size; the values are once, few, many and, for expanded clones, a class.

>TRBJ1-6|TRBV6-6|TRBD1|many
TGTGCCAGCAGCCCAGGACAGGGAGGGAATTCACCCCTCCACTTT
CASSPGQGGNSPLHF
>TRBJ2-3|TRBV12-3/TRBV12-4|-|few
TGTGCCAGCAGTTTCACTACATCAGCCACAGATACGCAGTATTTT
CASSFTTSATDTQYF
>TRBJ2-3|TRBV11-1|-|many
TGTGCCAGCAGCCAGAGAACCGGAGGAGAGAGCACAGATACGCAGTATTTT
CASSQRTGGESTDTQYF
>TRBJ2-2|TRBV7-6|TRBD2|-
TGTGCCAGCAGCTTGTCTCCAGTAGCGGGGCTGACCACCGGGGAGCTGTTTTTT
CASSLSPVAGLTTGELFF
>TRBJ2-7|TRBV29-1|-|-
TGCAGCGTTGAAGTTCCCCCGGACGGGGGATCCTCCTACGAGCAGTACTTC
CSVEVPPDGGSSYEQYF
>TRBJ2-7|TRBV7-9|TRBD2|many
TGTGCCAGCAGCCGAGGAAGTAGCGGGGGGTTTGAGCAGTACTTC
CASSRGSSGGFEQYF
>TRBJ1-5|TRBV7-6|TRBD1|-
TGTGCCAGCAGCTTAGGATTAGGGACAGGGTCAGTAAATCAGCCCCAGCATTTT
CASSLGLGTGSVNQPQHF
>TRBJ1-4|TRBV6-5|-|few
TGTGCCAGCAGTCCTGGGACAAGGGCGGGTGAAAAACTGTTTTTT
CASSPGTRAGEKLFF
>TRBJ2-7|TRBV4-3|TRBD1|many
TGCGCCAGCAGCCAGGGGGGACAGGGTGAAATCTACGAGCAGTACTTC
CASSQGGQGEIYEQYF
>TRBJ2-3|TRBV4-2|-|many
TGTGCCAGCAGCCAAGTCGGGGGACCCACAGATACGCAGTATTTT
CASSQVGGPTDTQYF